Below are 2 T cell receptor beta chains sequenced from a single sample in a study of T-cell reconstitution after alpha-beta-depleted transplantation in children. It was with unique molecular identifiers that the TCRbeta library was prepared. MiXCR, applied by TCRdb to the PCR reads, yields one record per CDR3 protein. The sample holds hundreds of thousands of distinct CDR3 sequences; 10% to 15% are singletons and the top ten take 2.2%. This specimen was PBMCs, mostly from graft donor cells, taken 360 days after TCRalphabeta/CD19-depleted stem cell transplant. The receptors shown here come from a male patient under 18 who had a stem cell transplant for acute myeloid leukemia, so the T cells may come from the graft donor.

This sequence joins TRBV18 and TRBJ2-3; TRBD2 matches at 11 bases. This CDR3 is 17 amino acids long. Trimming removed 6 bases from V and 4 bases from J; junction bases left unmatched: 12. Germline values: CDR1 KGHSH, CDR2 LQKENI. In nucleotides, the CDR3 is TGTGCCAGCTCTCCCCGTCTTAGACTAGCGGGACCAGATACGCAGTATTTT. It is translated as CASSPRLRLAGPDTQYF. Together with reference TRBV18 and TRBJ2-3, the CDR3 gives the full variable domain: NAGVMQNPRHLVRRRGQEARLRCSPMKGHSHVYWYRQLPEEGLKFMVYLQKENIIDESGMPKERFSAEFPKEGPSILRIQQVVRGDSAAYFCASSPRLRLAGPDTQYFGPGTRLTVL.

The genes are TRBV9 and TRBJ2-3, with TRBD2 matching 9 bases. Germline-derived CDR1 and CDR2 are SGDLS and YYNGEE. Trimming cost V 3 bases and J 0 bases; bases outside gene matches: 14. The length of the CDR3 is 19 residues. CDR3 bases: TGTGCCAGCAGCGCGGGACGGAGACTAGCGGACCGGAGCACAGATACGCAGTATTTT. Translating gives CASSAGRRLADRSTDTQYF. Full variable domain (remainder filled in from reference TRBV9 and TRBJ2-3): DSGVTQTPKHLITATGQRVTLRCSPRSGDLSVYWYQQSLDQGLQFLIQYYNGEERAKGNILERFSAQQFPDLHSELNLSSLELGDSALYFCASSAGRRLADRSTDTQYFGPGTRLTVL.